The 5 T cell receptor beta chains presented below share a single source sample, sequenced in a study of cytomegalovirus exposure and HLA in healthy donors. Vbeta (60) and Jbeta (13) primers were used in the PCR. Produced via immunoSEQ multiplex PCR; TCRdb's table is partial and in-frame only. The profile shows around 100,000 clones, around 85% of them singletons. Sequences were obtained from PBMCs. These receptors originate from a man between 25 and 39 years old in good health and CMV-seronegative.

This clone has more than one count but fewer than ten. The chain links TRBV19 to TRBJ2-6; the D is unclear. Trimming stripped 9 bases from V and 2 bases from J, with 14 bases between. CDR1 is LNHDA, CDR2 SQIVND, per germline (reference sequence). This CDR3 region has 15 residues. Here the CDR3 reads CASSIQATGANVLTF. For the CDR3, the DNA is TGTGCCAGCAGCATCCAGGCAACTGGGGCCAACGTCCTGACTTTC.

The chain links TRBV5-4 to TRBJ1-3; the D is unclear. V gave up 0 bases and J gave up 0 bases, with 10 bases separating them. The CDR3 contains 16 residues. The germline gives CDR1 SGHNT, CDR2 YYREEE (reference sequence). CDR3 nucleotides: TGTGCCAGCAGCTTGGCCGCGCAAAACTCTGGAAACACCATATATTTT. Its translation is CASSLAAQNSGNTIYF. Supplemented by reference TRBV5-4 and TRBJ1-3, the full variable domain reads ETGVTQSPTHLIKTRGQQVTLRCSSQSGHNTVSWYQQALGQGPQFIFQYYREEENGRGNFPPRFSGLQFPNYSSELNVNALELDDSALYLCASSLAAQNSGNTIYFGEGSWLTVV.

The chain is built from TRBV30 and TRBJ1-2, with D maybe TRBD1 (6 bases). Germline values: CDR1 GTSNPN, CDR2 SVGIG (reference sequence). This CDR3 region has 15 residues. V gave up 2 bases and J gave up 6 bases, with 19 bases separating them. CDR3 DNA: TGTGCCTGGAGTCTGACAGGCCCAAAGGGTGATGGCTACACCTTC. Amino acid sequence: CAWSLTGPKGDGYTF. The full variable domain, its missing parts supplied by reference TRBV30 and TRBJ1-2, is SQTIHQWPATLVQPVGSPLSLECTVEGTSNPNLYWYRQAAGRGLQLLFYSVGIGQISSEVPQNLSASRPQDRQFILSSKKLLLSDSGFYLCAWSLTGPKGDGYTFGSGTRLTVV.

This chain connects TRBV27 to TRBJ1-1; 8 positions match TRBD1. Germline CDR1 reads MNHEY; CDR2 reads SMNVEV (reference sequence). The ends lost 5 bases at V and 5 bases at J; junction bases unmatched: 7. The CDR3 consists of 14 residues. CDR3 sequence reads: CASSTWTGLTEAFF. The CDR3 DNA is TGTGCCAGCAGTACATGGACAGGGCTGACTGAAGCTTTCTTT.

The V gene is TRBV15, the J gene TRBJ2-1; TRBD2 might be the D (6 bases). This CDR3 has 17 amino acids. Germline CDR1 is LNHNV and CDR2 is YYDKDF (reference sequence). V lost 0 bases and J lost 1, with 13 bases in between. The DNA of the CDR3 is TGTGCCACCAGCAGAGAGGGCCGACTAGTATCCTACAATGAGCAGTTCTTC. Protein sequence: CATSREGRLVSYNEQFF.